This T cell receptor (beta chain) was identified during a study of blood T cells in healthy people across ages. Next came a second PCR, run for roughly 6 to 11 cycles, which used a sample-barcoded 5' primer along with a J-beta primer mix. The template-switch adaptor, which had 12 random nucleotides, put a tag on each cDNA molecule. TCRdb reprocessed the 5' RACE reads with MiXCR, giving one entry per CDR3 protein. This sample has around 1.7 million distinct CDR3 sequences, with 25% to 30% found just once. In each sample, at least 6.5 million PBMCs were isolated. Comments on this clonotype: Its antigen is unknown.

The germline gives CDR1 MNHNY, CDR2 SVGAGI (reference sequence). Trimming cost V 5 bases and J 4 bases, with 15 bases left between them. The CDR3 runs 15 residues. Overall study findings and caveats: CMV status of donors was unknown, possibly confounding expanded clonotype changes. TCR beta diversity per million T cells fell roughly linearly with age.

The V and J genes are TRBV6-6 and TRBJ2-1, with D possibly being TRBD2 (5 bases). Sequenced input: blood. The receptor comes from a woman aged 30 to 39 in good health. The CDR3 region has the DNA TGTGCCAGCAGTGCGCCGGGAAAAGTGTACAATGAGCAGTTCTTC. Protein: CASSAPGKVYNEQFF.